This T cell receptor (beta chain) was sequenced during a study of shared clonotypes between healthy human individuals. A remark on this clone: The antigen is undetermined. This sample includes further DNA sequences coding for the same CDR3.

The CDR3 totals 16 residues. Germline CDR1 SGHTS, CDR2 YDEGEE. V trimming: 4 bases; J trimming: 1 base; junction bases outside the gene matches: 3. The assay was immunoSEQ multiplex PCR, and TCRdb's table has in-frame clones only and misses some. Of about 2 million clones detected, approximately 94% appear once; the ten largest clones hold more than 0.9%. Study-level points and caveats: Investigators expected sequencing depth to affect clonotype sharing among donors.

Naive CD8 populations comprised CD45RO-negative cells positively selected for CCR7, excluding terminally differentiated effector memory CD45RA+ cells. The source is a man aged 18 to 29 in good health. The chain is built from TRBV5-8 and TRBJ2-5; 14 bases match TRBD2. The sample taken for sequencing was naive CD8+ T cells sorted from blood. The CDR3 loop is CASSLGLAGAQETQYF. The CDR3 region has the DNA TGTGCCAGCAGCCTGGGACTAGCGGGGGCCCAAGAGACCCAGTACTTC.